This TCR beta chain stems from a study of blood T cells in healthy people across ages. Across the study: About one barcoded beta molecule per two T cells came from capture by template switching. Study observations and caveats: Long-lived donors carried more naive CD4+ cells and greater diversity than aged donors.

Roughly 10 milliliters of peripheral blood were drawn from each donor. PCR was performed a second time for roughly 7 to 11 cycles using a sample-barcoded 5' primer and a J-beta primer mix. TCRdb re-analysed the 5' RACE reads in MiXCR, keeping a single row per CDR3 protein. The sample has about 930,000 distinct CDR3 sequences, almost 30% seen once; the top ten hold about a tenth. This clonotype was observed many times. What it binds is not known. The CDR3 length is 14 residues. Trimming took 0 bases from V and 1 from J, leaving 7 bases between them. In germline, CDR1 is SGHRS, CDR2 YFSETQ. The same specimen was also included in a second study, on T cells of mothers and their children. As that report states: Slightly, though not significantly, more overlap was seen in related than in unrelated mother-child pairs.

This chain joins TRBV5-1 and TRBJ2-5; a possible D gene is TRBD1 (5 bases). The source is a middle-aged woman in good health. The specimen sequenced was blood. CDR3 nucleotides: TGCGCCAGCAGCTTGGATACAGGCCAAGAGACCCAGTACTTC. It yields the protein CASSLDTGQETQYF.